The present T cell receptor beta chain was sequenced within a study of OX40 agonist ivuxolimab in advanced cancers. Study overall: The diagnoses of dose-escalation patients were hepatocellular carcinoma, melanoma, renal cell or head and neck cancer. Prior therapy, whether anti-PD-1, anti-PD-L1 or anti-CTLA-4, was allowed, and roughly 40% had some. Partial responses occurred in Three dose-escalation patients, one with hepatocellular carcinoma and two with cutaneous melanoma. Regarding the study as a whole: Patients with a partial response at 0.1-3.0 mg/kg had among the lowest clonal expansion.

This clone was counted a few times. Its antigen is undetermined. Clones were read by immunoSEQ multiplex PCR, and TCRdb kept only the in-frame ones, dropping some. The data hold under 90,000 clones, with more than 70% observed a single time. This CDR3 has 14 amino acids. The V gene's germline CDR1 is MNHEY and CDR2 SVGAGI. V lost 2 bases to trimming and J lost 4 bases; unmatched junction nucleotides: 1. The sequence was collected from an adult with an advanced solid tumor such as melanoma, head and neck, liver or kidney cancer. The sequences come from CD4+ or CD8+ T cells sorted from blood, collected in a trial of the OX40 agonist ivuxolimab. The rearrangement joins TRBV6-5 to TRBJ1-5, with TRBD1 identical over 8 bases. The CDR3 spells CASSYNRGNQPQHF. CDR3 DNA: TGTGCCAGCAGTTACAACAGGGGGAATCAGCCCCAGCATTTT.